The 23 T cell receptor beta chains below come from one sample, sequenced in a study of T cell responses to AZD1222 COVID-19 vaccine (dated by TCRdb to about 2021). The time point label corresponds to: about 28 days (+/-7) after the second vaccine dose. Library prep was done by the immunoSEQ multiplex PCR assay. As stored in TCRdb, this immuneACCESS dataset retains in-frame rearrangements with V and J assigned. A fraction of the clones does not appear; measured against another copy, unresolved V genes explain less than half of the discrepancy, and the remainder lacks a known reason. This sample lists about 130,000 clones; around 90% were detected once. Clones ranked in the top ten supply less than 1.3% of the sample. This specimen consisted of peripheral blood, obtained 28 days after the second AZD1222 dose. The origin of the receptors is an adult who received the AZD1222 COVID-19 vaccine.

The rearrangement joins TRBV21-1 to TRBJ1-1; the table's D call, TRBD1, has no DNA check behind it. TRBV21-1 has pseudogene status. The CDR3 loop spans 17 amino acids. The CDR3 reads CASSKDWIGQGYTEAFF. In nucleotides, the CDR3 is TGTGCCAGCAGCAAAGACTGGATCGGACAGGGGTACACTGAAGCTTTCTTT.

The CDR3 sequence is CASSHEGTGAAFF. As DNA, the CDR3 is TGTGCCAGCTCCCACGAGGGGACAGGGGCAGCTTTCTTT. This chain links TRBV6-5 with TRBJ1-1; 10 bases agree with TRBD1. This CDR3 is built from 13 residues. The V gene's germline CDR1 is MNHEY and CDR2 SVGAGI. With V trimmed by 8 bases and J by 10 bases, 10 bases remained unmatched.

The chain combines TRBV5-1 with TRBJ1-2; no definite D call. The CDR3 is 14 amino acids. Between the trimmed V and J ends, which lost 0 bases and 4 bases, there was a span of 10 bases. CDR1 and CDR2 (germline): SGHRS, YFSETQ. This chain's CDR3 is CASSLEQMTYGYTF. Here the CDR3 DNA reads TGCGCCAGCAGCTTGGAACAGATGACCTATGGCTACACCTTC.

The CDR3 here is CASSPALSKGTEAFF. In nucleotides, the CDR3 is TGTGCCAGCAGCCCCGCATTATCGAAAGGGACTGAAGCTTTCTTT. The V and J genes are TRBV7-9 and TRBJ1-1; D remains unclear. Germline V gene data show CDR1 as SEHNR and CDR2 as FQNEAQ (reference sequence). V was pared by 5 bases and J by 5 bases, with 18 bases between. This CDR3 spans 15 amino acids.

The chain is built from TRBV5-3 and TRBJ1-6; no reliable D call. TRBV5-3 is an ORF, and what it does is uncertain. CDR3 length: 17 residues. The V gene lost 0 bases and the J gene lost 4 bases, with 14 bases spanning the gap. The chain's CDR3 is CARSLARPTRYNSPLHF. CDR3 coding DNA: TGTGCCAGAAGCTTGGCTAGGCCCACCCGATATAATTCACCCCTCCACTTT.

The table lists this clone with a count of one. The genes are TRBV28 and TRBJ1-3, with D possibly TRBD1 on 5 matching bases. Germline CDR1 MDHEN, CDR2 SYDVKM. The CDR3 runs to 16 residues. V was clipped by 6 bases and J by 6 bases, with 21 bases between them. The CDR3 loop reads CASSRHRGAGENTIYF. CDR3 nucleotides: TGTGCCAGCAGCCGACATCGAGGGGCTGGAGAAAACACCATATATTTT.

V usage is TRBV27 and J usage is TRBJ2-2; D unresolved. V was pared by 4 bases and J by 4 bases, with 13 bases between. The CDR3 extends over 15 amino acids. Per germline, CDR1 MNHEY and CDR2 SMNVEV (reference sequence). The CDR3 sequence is CASSSGPKGTGELFF. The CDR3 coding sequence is TGTGCCAGCAGTTCAGGACCCAAGGGCACCGGGGAGCTGTTTTTT.

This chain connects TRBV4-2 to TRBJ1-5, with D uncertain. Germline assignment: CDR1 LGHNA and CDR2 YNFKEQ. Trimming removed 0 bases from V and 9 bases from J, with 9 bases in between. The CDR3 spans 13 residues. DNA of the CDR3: TGTGCCAGCAGCCAAGATTCCGATCGGCCCCAGCATTTT. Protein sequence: CASSQDSDRPQHF.

CDR3 sequence: CSATGQVLLNTEAFF. DNA for the CDR3: TGCAGCGCAACAGGACAGGTCCTATTGAACACTGAAGCTTTCTTT. This chain joins TRBV29-1 and TRBJ1-1; 7 nucleotides agree with TRBD1. With 7 bases clipped from V and 0 bases from J, the junction kept 11 bases outside the gene matches. Germline assignment: CDR1 SQVTM and CDR2 ANQGSEA. The CDR3 loop spans 15 amino acids. Together with reference TRBV29-1 and TRBJ1-1, the CDR3 gives the full variable domain: SAVISQKPSRDICQRGTSLTIQCQVDSQVTMMFWYRQQPGQSLTLIATANQGSEATYESGFVIDKFPISRPNLTFSTLTVSNMSPEDSSIYLCSATGQVLLNTEAFFGQGTRLTVV.

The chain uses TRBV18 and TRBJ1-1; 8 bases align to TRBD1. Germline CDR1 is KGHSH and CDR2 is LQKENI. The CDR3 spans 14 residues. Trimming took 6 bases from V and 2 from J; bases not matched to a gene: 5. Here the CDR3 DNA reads TGTGCCAGCTCGCAACAGGGGGTTAACACTGAAGCTTTCTTT. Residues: CASSQQGVNTEAFF. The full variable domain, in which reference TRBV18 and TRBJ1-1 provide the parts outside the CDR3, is NAGVMQNPRHLVRRRGQEARLRCSPMKGHSHVYWYRQLPEEGLKFMVYLQKENIIDESGMPKERFSAEFPKEGPSILRIQQVVRGDSAAYFCASSQQGVNTEAFFGQGTRLTVV.

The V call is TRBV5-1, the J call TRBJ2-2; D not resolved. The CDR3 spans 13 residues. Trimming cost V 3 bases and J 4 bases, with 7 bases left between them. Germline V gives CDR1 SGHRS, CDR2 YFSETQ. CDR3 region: CASSSQSTGELFF. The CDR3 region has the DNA TGCGCCAGCAGCTCACAGAGCACCGGGGAGCTGTTTTTT.

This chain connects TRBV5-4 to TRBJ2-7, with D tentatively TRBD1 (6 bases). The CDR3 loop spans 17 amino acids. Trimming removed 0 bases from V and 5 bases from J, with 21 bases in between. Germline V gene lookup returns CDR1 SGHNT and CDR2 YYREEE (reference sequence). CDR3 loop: CASSLGALGKGVHEQYF. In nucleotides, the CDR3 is TGTGCCAGCAGCTTGGGTGCTTTGGGTAAGGGGGTCCACGAGCAGTACTTC.

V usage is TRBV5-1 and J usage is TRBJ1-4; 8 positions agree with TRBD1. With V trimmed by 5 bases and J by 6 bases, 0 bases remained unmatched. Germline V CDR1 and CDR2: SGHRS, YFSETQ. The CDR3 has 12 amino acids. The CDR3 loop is CASRDRDEKLFF. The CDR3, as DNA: TGCGCCAGCAGGGACAGGGATGAAAAACTGTTTTTT.

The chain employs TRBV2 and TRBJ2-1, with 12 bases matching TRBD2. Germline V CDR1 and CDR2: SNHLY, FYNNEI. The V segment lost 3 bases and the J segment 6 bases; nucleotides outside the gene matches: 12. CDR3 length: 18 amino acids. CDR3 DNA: TGTGCCAGCAGTGATATCCCGCTAGCGGGAGGGCCGGGCAATGAGCAGTTCTTC. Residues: CASSDIPLAGGPGNEQFF.

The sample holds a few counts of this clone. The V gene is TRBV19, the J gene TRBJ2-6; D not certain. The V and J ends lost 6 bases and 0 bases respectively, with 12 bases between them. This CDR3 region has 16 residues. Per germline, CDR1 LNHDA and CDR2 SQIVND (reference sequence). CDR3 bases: TGTGCCAGTAGGCCGAGTAAACTCTCTGGGGCCAACGTCCTGACTTTC. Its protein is CASRPSKLSGANVLTF.

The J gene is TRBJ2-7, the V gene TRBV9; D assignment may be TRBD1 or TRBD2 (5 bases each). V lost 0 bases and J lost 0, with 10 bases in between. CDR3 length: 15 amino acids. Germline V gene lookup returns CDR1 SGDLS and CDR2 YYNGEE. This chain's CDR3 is CASSVAGTDSYEQYF. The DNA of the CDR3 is TGTGCCAGCAGCGTAGCTGGGACCGACTCCTACGAGCAGTACTTC. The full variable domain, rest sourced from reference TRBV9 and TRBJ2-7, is DSGVTQTPKHLITATGQRVTLRCSPRSGDLSVYWYQQSLDQGLQFLIQYYNGEERAKGNILERFSAQQFPDLHSELNLSSLELGDSALYFCASSVAGTDSYEQYFGPGTRLTVT.

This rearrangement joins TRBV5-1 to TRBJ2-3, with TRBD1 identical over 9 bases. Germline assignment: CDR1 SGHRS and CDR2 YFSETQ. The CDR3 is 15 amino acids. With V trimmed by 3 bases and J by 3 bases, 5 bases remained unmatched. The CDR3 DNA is TGCGCCAGCAGCTCAAGACAGGGGGGTACAGATACGCAGTATTTT. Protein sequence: CASSSRQGGTDTQYF. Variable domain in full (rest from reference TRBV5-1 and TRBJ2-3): KAGVTQTPRYLIKTRGQQVTLSCSPISGHRSVSWYQQTPGQGLQFLFEYFSETQRNKGNFPGRFSGRQFSNSRSEMNVSTLELGDSALYLCASSSRQGGTDTQYFGPGTRLTVL.

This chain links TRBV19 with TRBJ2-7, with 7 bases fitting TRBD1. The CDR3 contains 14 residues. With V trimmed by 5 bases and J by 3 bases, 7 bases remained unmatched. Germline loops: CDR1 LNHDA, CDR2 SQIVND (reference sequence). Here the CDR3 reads CASSLRTGLYEQYF. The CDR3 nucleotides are TGTGCCAGTAGTCTAAGGACAGGACTCTACGAGCAGTACTTC.

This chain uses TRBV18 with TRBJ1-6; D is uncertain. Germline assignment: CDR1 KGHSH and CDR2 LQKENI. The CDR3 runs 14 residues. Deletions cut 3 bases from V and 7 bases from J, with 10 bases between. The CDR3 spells CASSPPSPNSPLHF. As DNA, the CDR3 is TGTGCCAGCTCACCCCCAAGTCCGAATTCACCCCTCCACTTT.

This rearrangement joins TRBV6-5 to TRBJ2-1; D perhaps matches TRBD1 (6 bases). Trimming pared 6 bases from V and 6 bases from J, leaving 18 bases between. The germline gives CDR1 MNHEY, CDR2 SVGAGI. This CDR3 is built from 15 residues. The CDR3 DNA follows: TGTGCCAGCAGCCAAAAGTGGGGGCCCTTCAATGAGCAGTTCTTC. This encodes CASSQKWGPFNEQFF.

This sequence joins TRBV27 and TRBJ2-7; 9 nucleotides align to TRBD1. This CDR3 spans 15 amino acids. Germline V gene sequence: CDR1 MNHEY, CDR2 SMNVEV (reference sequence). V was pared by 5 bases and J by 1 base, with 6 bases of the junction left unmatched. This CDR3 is CASSRLGTGSYEQYF. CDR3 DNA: TGTGCCAGCAGTCGACTCGGGACAGGGTCCTACGAGCAGTACTTC.

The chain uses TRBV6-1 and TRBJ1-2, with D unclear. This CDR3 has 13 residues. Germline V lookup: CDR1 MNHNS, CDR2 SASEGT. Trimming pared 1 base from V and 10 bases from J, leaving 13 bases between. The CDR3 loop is CASSEDGVGSYTF. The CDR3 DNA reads TGTGCCAGCAGTGAAGATGGGGTCGGCTCCTACACCTTC.

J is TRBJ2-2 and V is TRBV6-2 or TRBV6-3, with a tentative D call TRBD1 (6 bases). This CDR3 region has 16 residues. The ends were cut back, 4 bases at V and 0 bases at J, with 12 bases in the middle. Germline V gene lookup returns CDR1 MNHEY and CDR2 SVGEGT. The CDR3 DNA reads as TGTGCCAGCAGTTCCCGCCGGGACACGAACACCGGGGAGCTGTTTTTT. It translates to CASSSRRDTNTGELFF.